The clone carrying this T cell receptor beta chain was detected a few times. The antigen is unknown. These data come from a study of T cells in Graves' hyperthyroidism and ophthalmopathy. Study-wide background: Sampling of peripheral blood happened at initial diagnosis, prior to any treatment.

The investigators amplified TCR beta CDR3 regions from RNA transcripts. During a first-round RT-PCR of the TCR CDR3, the HTBI primer set was used. In TCRdb, the multiplex PCR reads were re-called with MiXCR into one record per CDR3 protein. In the table there are approximately 530,000 distinct CDR3 sequences, just under 20% of which are singletons. CDR3 size: 12 residues. From germline, CDR1 is DFQATT and CDR2 SNEGSKA (reference sequence). J gave up 4 bases and V 4 bases, and 1 base lay outside the gene matches. Study outcomes and limitations: The model foresaw ophthalmopathy a median about 6.5 months prior to onset. Among clonotypes expanded in thyroid above 0.001, most were also found in blood.

Clinical symptoms, serum thyroxine, TRAb, thyroid ultrasound and orbital computed tomography informed diagnoses. The chain has TRBV20-1 and TRBJ2-7, with 10 nucleotides matching TRBD2. The clonotype originates from a man aged 40-49 years with Graves' ophthalmopathy. Sequenced: blood. CDR3 in DNA: TGCAGTGCTAAACTAGCGGGGTACGAGCAGTACTTC. Protein sequence: CSAKLAGYEQYF.